This is a list of T cell receptor beta chains from one sample in a study of T cell changes during pregnancy in multiple sclerosis. TCRdb keeps only in-frame clones here, not all; method: immunoSEQ multiplex PCR. This repertoire shows approximately 48,000 clones, under 95% found once; its top ten account for roughly 5.4%. The sample in question was CD8+ T cells from peripheral blood mononuclear cells, obtained before pregnancy. Receptor source: a female donor with multiple sclerosis, enrolled in a pregnancy study. Each CDR3 is given with its conserved first and last residue. D genes are given only for firm matches. Part of the rows lack a size; the others show once, few, many or a class for expanded clones.

d_gene: -
j_gene: TRBJ2-7
abundance: once
v_gene: TRBV27
CDR3aa: CASSLYEQYF
CDR3nt: TGTGCCAGCAGTCTCTACGAGCAGTACTTC

d_gene: TRBD2
j_gene: TRBJ2-7
abundance: -
v_gene: TRBV25-1
CDR3aa: CASSGGSGRSYEQYF
CDR3nt: TGTGCCAGCAGTGGAGGTAGCGGGAGATCCTACGAGCAGTACTTC

d_gene: TRBD1
j_gene: TRBJ2-5
abundance: -
v_gene: TRBV6-6
CDR3aa: CASRVQGPQETQYF
CDR3nt: TGTGCCAGCAGGGTACAGGGGCCCCAAGAGACCCAGTACTTC

d_gene: -
j_gene: TRBJ2-3
abundance: -
v_gene: TRBV10-3
CDR3aa: CAINSGGDTQYF
CDR3nt: TGTGCCATCAACTCAGGAGGGGATACGCAGTATTTT

d_gene: TRBD2
j_gene: TRBJ2-3
abundance: -
v_gene: TRBV28
CDR3aa: CASSFLAGTDTQYF
CDR3nt: TGTGCCAGCAGTTTCCTAGCGGGGACAGATACGCAGTATTTT

d_gene: TRBD2
j_gene: TRBJ2-1
abundance: -
v_gene: TRBV7-9
CDR3aa: CASSSSGWSSYNEQFF
CDR3nt: TGTGCCAGCAGCTCTAGCGGTTGGAGCTCCTACAATGAGCAGTTCTTC

d_gene: TRBD1
j_gene: TRBJ1-1
abundance: -
v_gene: TRBV5-6
CDR3aa: CASSPIRGPNTEAFF
CDR3nt: TGTGCCAGCAGCCCAATCAGGGGGCCGAACACTGAAGCTTTCTTT

d_gene: -
j_gene: TRBJ2-7
abundance: -
v_gene: TRBV27
CDR3aa: CASSRTASYEQYF
CDR3nt: TGTGCCAGCAGCAGGACAGCGAGCTACGAGCAGTACTTC

d_gene: -
j_gene: TRBJ1-2
abundance: -
v_gene: TRBV9
CDR3aa: CASSVEGDYYGYTF
CDR3nt: TGTGCCAGCAGCGTAGAGGGGGATTATTATGGCTACACCTTC

d_gene: -
j_gene: TRBJ2-7
abundance: few
v_gene: TRBV4-1
CDR3aa: CASSRPSSDEQYF
CDR3nt: TGCGCCAGCAGCCGTCCTAGCAGCGACGAGCAGTACTTC

d_gene: -
j_gene: TRBJ2-1
abundance: -
v_gene: TRBV27
CDR3aa: CASSSRGTSYEQFF
CDR3nt: TGTGCCAGCAGTTCCCGTGGAACTAGTTATGAGCAGTTCTTC

d_gene: -
j_gene: TRBJ2-5
abundance: -
v_gene: TRBV27
CDR3aa: CASGNRDNQETQYF
CDR3nt: TGTGCCAGCGGCAACCGGGACAACCAAGAGACCCAGTACTTC

d_gene: TRBD1
j_gene: TRBJ1-3
abundance: once
v_gene: TRBV9
CDR3aa: CASSVDHRGNAGNTIYF
CDR3nt: TGTGCCAGCAGCGTAGATCACAGGGGGAATGCTGGAAACACCATATATTTT

d_gene: -
j_gene: TRBJ2-1
abundance: once
v_gene: TRBV7-8
CDR3aa: CASSLSGNYNEQFF
CDR3nt: TGTGCCAGCAGCTTATCAGGGAATTACAATGAGCAGTTCTTC

d_gene: TRBD1
j_gene: TRBJ1-3
abundance: -
v_gene: TRBV16
CDR3aa: CASSLTGTGGNTIYF
CDR3nt: TGTGCCAGCAGCCTCACCGGGACAGGGGGCAACACCATATATTTT

d_gene: -
j_gene: TRBJ1-2
abundance: once
v_gene: TRBV4-2
CDR3aa: CASSQVPAGPYGYTF
CDR3nt: TGTGCCAGCAGCCAAGTCCCGGCAGGGCCCTATGGCTACACCTTC

d_gene: TRBD2
j_gene: TRBJ2-7
abundance: -
v_gene: TRBV2
CDR3aa: CASVFSSGTYEQYF
CDR3nt: TGTGCCAGCGTCTTCTCTAGCGGAACCTACGAGCAGTACTTC

d_gene: TRBD1
j_gene: TRBJ2-2
abundance: once
v_gene: TRBV7-2
CDR3aa: CASSSPDRAPGELFF
CDR3nt: TGTGCCAGCAGCTCCCCGGACAGGGCCCCCGGGGAGCTGTTTTTT

d_gene: -
j_gene: TRBJ1-1
abundance: -
v_gene: TRBV29-1
CDR3aa: CSVDKAENTEAFF
CDR3nt: TGCAGCGTTGACAAGGCGGAGAACACTGAAGCTTTCTTT

d_gene: -
j_gene: TRBJ1-1
abundance: few
v_gene: TRBV4-1
CDR3aa: CASSQQGIDEAFF
CDR3nt: TGCGCCAGCAGCCAACAGGGAATCGATGAAGCTTTCTTT